This TCR beta chain was obtained from a study of blood T cells in healthy people across ages. Study-level points and caveats: Conclusively comparing naive with antigen-experienced cells was impossible with unsorted PBMCs.

CDR1 and CDR2 from the germline V gene are SEHNR and FQNEAQ (reference sequence). V gave up 5 bases and J gave up 5 bases; unmatched junction bases: 5. The CDR3 loop spans 13 amino acids. Using a J-beta primer mix together with a sample-barcoded 5' primer, a second PCR was run for about 6 to 12 cycles. The template-switch adaptor, which had 12 random nucleotides, put a tag on each cDNA molecule. TCRdb fed the 5' RACE reads into MiXCR, producing one record per CDR3 protein. Of over 1.5 million distinct CDR3 sequences in the sample, around half were seen once. This clonotype was observed once. Its antigen is currently unknown.

The receptor's source is a woman aged 40 to 50 in good health. V is TRBV7-9 and J is TRBJ1-1; TRBD1 aligns across 7 bases. What was sequenced was blood. The CDR3 DNA reads as TGTGCCAGCAGCCCAGGGGGGGCTACTGAAGCTTTCTTT. The encoded protein is CASSPGGATEAFF. Drawing the rest from reference TRBV7-9 and TRBJ1-1, the complete variable domain is DTGVSQNPRHKITKRGQNVTFRCDPISEHNRLYWYRQTLGQGPEFLTYFQNEAQLEKSRLLSDRFSAERPKGSFSTLEIQRTEQGDSAMYLCASSPGGATEAFFGQGTRLTVV.